This TCR beta chain was recovered during a study of identical twins' blood T cells. Study-level information: About 50 million reads came from about 12 libraries, six alpha, six beta.

All three twin pairs grew up together with likely shared infections and vaccines. Trimming pared 6 bases from V and 6 bases from J, leaving 14 bases between. The CDR3 has 13 amino acids. Germline values: CDR1 SGHAT, CDR2 FQDESV (reference sequence). TCR cDNA libraries were made from RNA using a previously described, modified protocol. How the authors handled the data: Clonotypes per individual ranged from about 85,000 to nearly 550,000. MiXCR, applied by TCRdb to the 5' RACE reads, yields one record per CDR3 protein. None of the V and J calls come from the authors' own analysis; TCRdb made them. The sample comprises 300,000 to 400,000 distinct CDR3 sequences, about 28% of which are singletons, and 6.1% rests with the top ten.

The chain joins TRBV11-1 to TRBJ1-1, with D perhaps TRBD1 (6 bases). This clonotype was sampled from a woman aged 18 to 49 in good health. Sequencing was carried out using PBMCs. The CDR3 is CASRPTGSPEAFF. The CDR3 DNA is TGTGCCAGCAGACCCACAGGGTCCCCTGAAGCTTTCTTT.